This T cell receptor beta chain was recovered during a study of blood T cell repertoires in COVID-19. The overall study: Samples of COVID-19 (acute and convalescent) were obtained from the United States, Italy and Spain.

Authors' methods: How many nucleated cells were present was estimated from reference gene primer amplification. The protocol was immunoSEQ multiplex PCR, while the TCRdb copy is restricted to in-frame clones and leaves out a portion. D and trimming were read from the DNA, whereas the V and J calls and clone size are those reported in that table. The table includes about 170,000 clones, about 85% detected once. Germline CDR1 is SGHNT and CDR2 is YYREEE (reference sequence). The CDR3 length is 16 residues. The ends lost 2 bases at V and 5 bases at J; junction bases unmatched: 10. Sequencing was carried out using peripheral blood. V gene TRBV5-4 combines with J gene TRBJ2-3, with TRBD1 identical over 8 bases. The receptor comes from a man aged 55 to 70 who had recovered from COVID-19. As DNA, the CDR3 is TGTGCCAGCAGCTTACGGGGGCAGGGGGCTATAGATACGCAGTATTTT. This encodes CASSLRGQGAIDTQYF.